This entry lists 22 T cell receptor beta chains sequenced from one sample in a study of blood T cell repertoires in COVID-19. The protocol was immunoSEQ multiplex PCR, while the TCRdb copy is restricted to in-frame clones and leaves out a portion. The table lists about 380,000 clones, 89% of them singletons. Material for sequencing was peripheral blood. These receptors were obtained from a man aged 40-49 years with acute or convalescent COVID-19.

This clone was counted a few times. The gene calls are TRBV4-1 and TRBJ2-7; 7 nucleotides agree with TRBD2. Germline CDR1 is MGHRA and CDR2 is YSYEKL. The V and J ends lost 3 bases and 4 bases, in that order; junction bases with no gene match: 6. The CDR3 runs to 14 residues. CDR3 coding DNA: TGCGCCAGCAGCCAGGCCGGGAGGTTATACGAGCAGTACTTC. It translates to CASSQAGRLYEQYF.

This clone turned up a few times. This sequence joins TRBV2 and TRBJ2-7, with 12 nucleotides matching TRBD1. V dropped 6 bases and J dropped 3; count of bases not matched to a gene: 3. The CDR3 is made up of 14 amino acids. Looked up from germline, CDR1 is SNHLY and CDR2 is FYNNEI. Written as DNA, the CDR3 is TGTGCCAGCAGGGGGACAGGGGGCAGCTACGAGCAGTACTTC. This codes for CASRGTGGSYEQYF.

This clone was detected only once. The genes are TRBV4-3 and TRBJ2-7; maybe TRBD1 (5 bases). This CDR3 has 13 amino acids. CDR1 is LGHNA and CDR2 is YSLEER in the germline V gene. V was clipped by 5 bases and J by 3 bases, with 11 bases between them. CDR3 nucleotide sequence: TGCGCCAGCAGCATTCACAGGAGCTACGAGCAGTACTTC. As protein: CASSIHRSYEQYF.

The chain links TRBV7-6 to TRBJ2-2; TRBD2 matches at 7 bases. There are 14 residues in the CDR3. Germline-derived CDR1 and CDR2 are SGHVS and FNYEAQ. V gave up 6 bases and J gave up 1 base; unmatched junction bases: 2. The CDR3 loop reads CASRASGNTGELFF. The CDR3 bases are TGTGCCAGCAGGGCTAGCGGGAACACCGGGGAGCTGTTTTTT. The variable domain in full, with the rest retrieved from reference TRBV7-6 and TRBJ2-2, is GAGVSQSPRYKVTKRGQDVALRCDPISGHVSLYWYRQALGQGPEFLTYFNYEAQQDKSGLPNDRFSAERPEGSISTLTIQRTEQRDSAMYRCASRASGNTGELFFGEGSRLTVL.

The chain recombines TRBV4-3 with TRBJ1-1, with 8 nucleotides matching TRBD1. The germline gives CDR1 LGHNA, CDR2 YSLEER. V gave up 4 bases and J gave up 1 base; unmatched junction bases: 5. This CDR3 is built from 15 residues. The CDR3 region is CASSRETGANTEAFF. For the CDR3, the DNA is TGCGCCAGCAGCCGAGAGACAGGGGCGAACACTGAAGCTTTCTTT.

The chain employs TRBV28 and TRBJ2-7; TRBD2 aligns across 8 bases. V shed 6 bases and J 1 base; nucleotides not matched to a gene: 8. Germline CDR1 and CDR2: MDHEN and SYDVKM. There are 15 residues in the CDR3. Here the CDR3 reads CASSSGLEISYEQYF. The CDR3 DNA reads as TGTGCCAGCAGCTCGGGACTAGAGATTTCCTACGAGCAGTACTTC.

The chain has TRBV28 and TRBJ2-2; 12 bases are a match to TRBD2. In germline, CDR1 is MDHEN, CDR2 SYDVKM. This CDR3 has 16 residues. With 5 bases clipped from V and 7 bases from J, the junction kept 8 bases outside the gene matches. The CDR3 DNA is TGTGCCAGCAGTCTCCCTAGCGGGAGGGGGGACGGGGAGCTGTTTTTT. This sequence encodes CASSLPSGRGDGELFF.

A single count supports this clone. The chain joins TRBV7-9 to TRBJ2-3; D call uncertain. The CDR3 totals 14 residues. Trimming took 6 bases from V and 3 from J, leaving 13 bases between them. CDR1 is SEHNR, CDR2 FQNEAQ, per germline (reference sequence). This CDR3 reads CASRLRRRTDTQYF. CDR3 DNA sequence: TGTGCCAGCAGATTACGGAGACGGACAGATACGCAGTATTTT.

V usage is TRBV6-5 and J usage is TRBJ1-5; 8 bases line up with TRBD1. Per germline, CDR1 MNHEY and CDR2 SVGAGI. The CDR3 is 14 amino acids. After removal of 6 bases from V and 4 bases from J, the junction contained 5 bases not matched to a gene. In nucleotides, the CDR3 is TGTGCCAGCAGGAAGACAGGGGAGAATCAGCCCCAGCATTTT. It is translated as CASRKTGENQPQHF.

CDR3 sequence (DNA): TGTGCCAGCAGGGACATACTCATCTCTGGCTACACCTTC. This sequence encodes CASRDILISGYTF. The gene calls are TRBV6-5 and TRBJ1-2, with a weak D call TRBD1 (5 bases). V dropped 6 bases and J dropped 7 bases, with 15 bases sitting between them. The CDR3 covers 13 residues. Per the germline V gene, CDR1 is MNHEY and CDR2 is SVGAGI.

The rearrangement joins TRBV18 to TRBJ1-1, with D hard to call. CDR3 length equals 14 residues. Germline loops: CDR1 KGHSH, CDR2 LQKENI. Trimming removed 1 base from V and 3 bases from J, with 9 bases in between. The CDR3 coding sequence is TGTGCCAGCTCACCACGAGGGATTGACACTGAAGCTTTCTTT. Residues: CASSPRGIDTEAFF.

The gene calls are TRBV5-5 and TRBJ1-1; D remains ambiguous. The CDR3 covers 13 residues. V was cut by 0 bases and J by 0 bases, with 3 bases left in between. Germline lookup yields CDR1 SGHKS and CDR2 YYEKEE (reference sequence). CDR3 loop: CASSLGLNTEAFF. The CDR3 nucleotides read TGTGCCAGCAGCTTGGGGCTGAACACTGAAGCTTTCTTT.

This clone was seen a handful of times. The genes are TRBV9 and TRBJ2-7; D is possibly TRBD2 (5 bases). The germline V and J ends were trimmed by 3 bases and 4 bases, with 17 bases remaining between them. Per the germline V gene, CDR1 is SGDLS and CDR2 is YYNGEE. The CDR3 totals 15 residues. CDR3 in amino acids: CASSERAALGYEQYF. The CDR3 DNA follows: TGTGCCAGCAGCGAGAGGGCAGCCCTTGGGTACGAGCAGTACTTC.

The CDR3 loop reads CASSLRGGAFYEQFF. CDR3 nucleotide sequence: TGTGCCAGCAGTTTAAGAGGGGGGGCTTTTTATGAGCAGTTCTTC. This chain joins TRBV28 and TRBJ2-1, with TRBD2 as a possible D gene (7 bases). Germline CDR1 and CDR2: MDHEN and SYDVKM. Trimming took 2 bases from V and 8 from J, leaving 16 bases between them. The length of the CDR3 is 15 residues.

The rearrangement uses TRBV27 and TRBJ1-2; maybe TRBD1 (5 bases). The CDR3 is 14 amino acids. V was trimmed by 1 base and J by 6 bases, leaving 12 bases between them. CDR1 and CDR2 (germline): MNHEY, SMNVEV (reference sequence). Here the CDR3 reads CASSLFWGLHGYTF. The CDR3 DNA is TGTGCCAGCAGTTTATTTTGGGGACTCCATGGCTACACCTTC.

About this clone itself: This specimen includes other DNA sequences encoding the same CDR3. The chain employs TRBV20-1 and TRBJ1-1; no reliable D call. Trimming left V 3 bases short and J 1 base short, with 3 bases between. This CDR3 comprises 11 residues. CDR1 DFQATT and CDR2 SNEGSKA come from the germline V gene (reference sequence). For the CDR3, the DNA is TGCAGTGCTAGCGGGAACACTGAAGCTTTCTTT. Residues: CSASGNTEAFF.

The rearrangement links TRBV6-2 or TRBV6-3 to TRBJ2-4, with D possibly being TRBD2 (5 bases). From germline, CDR1 is MNHEY and CDR2 SVGEGT. Trimming cost V 0 bases and J 3 bases, with 12 bases left between them. This CDR3 region has 16 residues. The CDR3 loop reads CASSYSKGGGKNIQYF. CDR3 DNA: TGTGCCAGCAGTTACTCGAAGGGTGGAGGCAAAAACATTCAGTACTTC.

The genes are TRBV28 and TRBJ2-2; D remains ambiguous. CDR3 size: 13 residues. Trimming removed 1 base at V and 6 bases at J, with 6 bases between. Germline CDR1 is MDHEN and CDR2 is SYDVKM. The CDR3 here is CASSLFGAGELFF. DNA of the CDR3: TGTGCCAGCAGTTTATTTGGAGCCGGGGAGCTGTTTTTT.

The rearrangement links TRBV2 to TRBJ2-7; TRBD2 might be the D (7 bases). The CDR3 has 14 residues. The V gene's germline CDR1 is SNHLY and CDR2 FYNNEI. The V end was cut by 7 bases, the J end by 2 bases, with 15 bases between. The CDR3 nucleotides are TGTGCCAGCAATAAGGAGGGGGGGCCCTACGAGCAGTACTTC. Translated: CASNKEGGPYEQYF. The complete variable domain, with remaining parts taken from reference TRBV2 and TRBJ2-7, reads EPEVTQTPSHQVTQMGQEVILRCVPISNHLYFYWYRQILGQKVEFLVSFYNNEISEKSEIFDDQFSVERPDGSNFTLKIRSTKLEDSAMYFCASNKEGGPYEQYFGPGTRLTVT.

The chain combines TRBV19 with TRBJ2-2; TRBD2 is a possible D gene (7 bases). This CDR3 comprises 14 residues. Per germline, CDR1 LNHDA and CDR2 SQIVND (reference sequence). Trimming took 8 bases from V and 0 from J, leaving 10 bases between them. This CDR3 is CASGGASNTGELFF. CDR3 in DNA: TGTGCCAGTGGGGGGGCCTCGAACACCGGGGAGCTGTTTTTT.

There are a few counts of this clone. The rearrangement uses TRBV4-1 and TRBJ2-1, with 7 bases identical to TRBD2. The CDR3 spans 21 residues. Germline V gives CDR1 MGHRA, CDR2 YSYEKL. V dropped 0 bases and J dropped 0; count of bases not matched to a gene: 17. CDR3 bases: TGCGCCAGCAGCCAAGAAGACATGGGGGGGAGGGGCGCGAGCTCCTACAATGAGCAGTTCTTC. Protein: CASSQEDMGGRGASSYNEQFF.

The gene calls are TRBV19 and TRBJ1-2; D gene unclear. V shed 4 bases and J shed 6 bases, with 12 bases lying between them. The length of the CDR3 is 13 residues. The V gene's germline CDR1 is LNHDA and CDR2 SQIVND (reference sequence). The CDR3 is CASSNQRGHGYTF. The DNA of the CDR3 is TGTGCCAGTAGTAACCAGCGGGGTCATGGCTACACCTTC.